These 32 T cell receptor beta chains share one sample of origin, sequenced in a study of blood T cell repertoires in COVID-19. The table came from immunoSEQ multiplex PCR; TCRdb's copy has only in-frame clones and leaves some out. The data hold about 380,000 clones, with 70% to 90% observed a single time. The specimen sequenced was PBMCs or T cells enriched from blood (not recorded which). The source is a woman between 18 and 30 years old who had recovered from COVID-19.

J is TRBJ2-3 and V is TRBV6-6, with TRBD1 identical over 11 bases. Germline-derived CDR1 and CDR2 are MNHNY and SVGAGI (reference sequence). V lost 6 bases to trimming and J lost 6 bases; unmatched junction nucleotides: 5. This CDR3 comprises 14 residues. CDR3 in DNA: TGTGCCAGCAGGGACAGGGGGCGACGGGATACGCAGTATTTT. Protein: CASRDRGRRDTQYF.

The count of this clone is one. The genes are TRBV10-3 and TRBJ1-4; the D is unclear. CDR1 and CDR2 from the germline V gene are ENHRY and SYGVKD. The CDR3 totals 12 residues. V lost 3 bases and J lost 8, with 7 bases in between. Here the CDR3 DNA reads TGTGCCATCAGTGAAGAACGGGAAAAACTGTTTTTT. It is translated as CAISEEREKLFF.

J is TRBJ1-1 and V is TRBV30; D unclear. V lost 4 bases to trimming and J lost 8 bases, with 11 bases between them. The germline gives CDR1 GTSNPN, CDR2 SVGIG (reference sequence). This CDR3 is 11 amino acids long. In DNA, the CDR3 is TGTGCCTGGATGCTTACCCGGGAAGCTTTCTTT. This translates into CAWMLTREAFF.

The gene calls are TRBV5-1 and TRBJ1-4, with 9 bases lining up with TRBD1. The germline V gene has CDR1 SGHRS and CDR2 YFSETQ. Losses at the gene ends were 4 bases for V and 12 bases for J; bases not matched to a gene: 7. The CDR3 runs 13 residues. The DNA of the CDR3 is TGCGCCAGCAGCAGAGGACAGGGGACGGAACTGTTTTTT. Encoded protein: CASSRGQGTELFF. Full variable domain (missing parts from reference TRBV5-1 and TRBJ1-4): KAGVTQTPRYLIKTRGQQVTLSCSPISGHRSVSWYQQTPGQGLQFLFEYFSETQRNKGNFPGRFSGRQFSNSRSEMNVSTLELGDSALYLCASSRGQGTELFFGSGTQLSVL.

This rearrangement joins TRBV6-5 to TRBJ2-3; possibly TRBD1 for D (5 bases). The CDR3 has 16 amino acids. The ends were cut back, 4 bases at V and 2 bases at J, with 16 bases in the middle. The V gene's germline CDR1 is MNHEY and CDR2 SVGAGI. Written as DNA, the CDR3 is TGTGCCAGCAGTTCCTACTTCCAGGGATCCACAGATACGCAGTATTTT. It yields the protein CASSSYFQGSTDTQYF.

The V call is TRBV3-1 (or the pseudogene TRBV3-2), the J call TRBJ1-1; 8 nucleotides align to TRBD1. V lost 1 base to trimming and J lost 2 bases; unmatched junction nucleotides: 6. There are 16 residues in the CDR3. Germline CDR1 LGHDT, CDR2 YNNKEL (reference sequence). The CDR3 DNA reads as TGTGCCAGCAGCCAAGCGAGAGCAGGGGGCAACACTGAAGCTTTCTTT. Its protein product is CASSQARAGGNTEAFF.

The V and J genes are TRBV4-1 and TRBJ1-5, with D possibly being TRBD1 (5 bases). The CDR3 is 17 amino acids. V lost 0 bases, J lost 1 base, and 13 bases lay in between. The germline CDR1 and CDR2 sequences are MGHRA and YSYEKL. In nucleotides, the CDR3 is TGCGCCAGCAGCCAAGAAGGACACTCCCTAAGCAATCAGCCCCAGCATTTT. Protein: CASSQEGHSLSNQPQHF.

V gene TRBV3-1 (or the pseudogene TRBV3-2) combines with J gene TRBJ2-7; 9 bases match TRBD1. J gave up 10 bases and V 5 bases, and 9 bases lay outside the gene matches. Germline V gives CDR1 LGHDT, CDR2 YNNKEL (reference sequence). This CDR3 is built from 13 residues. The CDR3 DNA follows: TGTGCCAGCAGCTACAGGACAGGGGAGAAACAGTACTTC. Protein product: CASSYRTGEKQYF.

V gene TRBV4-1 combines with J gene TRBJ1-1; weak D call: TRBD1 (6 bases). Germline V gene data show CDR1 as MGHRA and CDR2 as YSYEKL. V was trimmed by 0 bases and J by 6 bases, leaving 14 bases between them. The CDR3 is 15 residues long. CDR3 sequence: CASSQELWEGAEAFF. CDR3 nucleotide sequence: TGCGCCAGCAGCCAAGAGCTCTGGGAGGGGGCTGAAGCTTTCTTT.

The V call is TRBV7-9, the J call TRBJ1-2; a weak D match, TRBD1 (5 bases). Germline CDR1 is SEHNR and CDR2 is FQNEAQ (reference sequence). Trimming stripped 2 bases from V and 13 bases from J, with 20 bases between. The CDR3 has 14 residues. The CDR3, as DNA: TGTGCCAGCAGCTTAAGGCAGGGCGCGCTGCGGTTCACCTTC. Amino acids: CASSLRQGALRFTF.

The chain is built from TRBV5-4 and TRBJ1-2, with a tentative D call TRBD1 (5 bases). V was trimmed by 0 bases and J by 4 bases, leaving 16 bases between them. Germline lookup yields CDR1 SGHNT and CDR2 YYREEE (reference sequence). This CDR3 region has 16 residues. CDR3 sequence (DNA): TGTGCCAGCAGCTTGGCCGGGGGGAGGATCGCCTATGGCTACACCTTC. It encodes CASSLAGGRIAYGYTF. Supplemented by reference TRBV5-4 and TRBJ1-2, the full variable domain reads ETGVTQSPTHLIKTRGQQVTLRCSSQSGHNTVSWYQQALGQGPQFIFQYYREEENGRGNFPPRFSGLQFPNYSSELNVNALELDDSALYLCASSLAGGRIAYGYTFGSGTRLTVV.

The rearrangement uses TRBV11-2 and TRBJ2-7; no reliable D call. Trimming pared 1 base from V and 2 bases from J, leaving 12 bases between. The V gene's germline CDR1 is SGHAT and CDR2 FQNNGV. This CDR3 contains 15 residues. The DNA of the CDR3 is TGTGCCAGCAGCTTAGCTCCCCAAGGAGCCTACGAGCAGTACTTC. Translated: CASSLAPQGAYEQYF. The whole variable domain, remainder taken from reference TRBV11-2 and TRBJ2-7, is EAGVAQSPRYKIIEKRQSVAFWCNPISGHATLYWYQQILGQGPKLLIQFQNNGVVDDSQLPKDRFSAERLKGVDSTLKIQPAKLEDSAVYLCASSLAPQGAYEQYFGPGTRLTVT.

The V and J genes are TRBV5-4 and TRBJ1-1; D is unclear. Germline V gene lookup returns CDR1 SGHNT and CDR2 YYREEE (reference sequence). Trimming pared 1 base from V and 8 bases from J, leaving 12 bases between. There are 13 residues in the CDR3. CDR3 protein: CASSLREGGEAFF. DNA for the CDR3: TGTGCCAGCAGCTTGCGGGAGGGAGGCGAAGCTTTCTTT.

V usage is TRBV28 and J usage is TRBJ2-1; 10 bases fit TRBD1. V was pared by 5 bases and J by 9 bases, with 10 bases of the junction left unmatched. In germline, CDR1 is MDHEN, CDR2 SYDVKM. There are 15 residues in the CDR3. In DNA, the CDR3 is TGTGCCAGCAGTCCCCCGGGACAGGGGCTGGGTGAGCAGTTCTTC. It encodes CASSPPGQGLGEQFF.

The CDR3 loop reads CASSAQGGNQPQHF. CDR3 coding DNA: TGTGCCAGCAGTGCCCAGGGGGGCAATCAGCCCCAGCATTTT. The rearrangement uses TRBV27 and TRBJ1-5; 7 positions agree with TRBD1. The V gene end was trimmed by 5 bases and the J gene end by 2 bases; junction bases not matched to a gene: 3. This CDR3 has 14 residues. CDR1 MNHEY and CDR2 SMNVEV come from the germline V gene (reference sequence).

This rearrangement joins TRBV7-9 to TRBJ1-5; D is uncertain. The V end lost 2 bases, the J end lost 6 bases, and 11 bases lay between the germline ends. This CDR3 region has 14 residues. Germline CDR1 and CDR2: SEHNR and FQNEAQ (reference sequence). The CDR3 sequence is CASSLSEQSQPQHF. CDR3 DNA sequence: TGTGCCAGCAGCTTATCGGAGCAAAGTCAGCCCCAGCATTTT. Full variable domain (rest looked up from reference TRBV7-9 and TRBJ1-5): DTGVSQNPRHKITKRGQNVTFRCDPISEHNRLYWYRQTLGQGPEFLTYFQNEAQLEKSRLLSDRFSAERPKGSFSTLEIQRTEQGDSAMYLCASSLSEQSQPQHFGDGTRLSIL.

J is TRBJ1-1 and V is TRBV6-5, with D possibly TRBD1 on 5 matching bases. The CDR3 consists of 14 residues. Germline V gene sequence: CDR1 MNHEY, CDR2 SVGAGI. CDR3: CANQQGGAHTEAFF. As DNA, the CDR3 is TGTGCTAACCAGCAGGGCGGGGCTCACACTGAAGCTTTCTTT.

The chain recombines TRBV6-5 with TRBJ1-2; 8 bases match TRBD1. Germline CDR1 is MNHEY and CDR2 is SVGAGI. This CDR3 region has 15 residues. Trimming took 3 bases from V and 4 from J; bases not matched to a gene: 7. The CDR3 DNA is TGTGCCAGCAGTTATGAAACAGGGGGATCCTATGGCTACACCTTC. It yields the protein CASSYETGGSYGYTF.

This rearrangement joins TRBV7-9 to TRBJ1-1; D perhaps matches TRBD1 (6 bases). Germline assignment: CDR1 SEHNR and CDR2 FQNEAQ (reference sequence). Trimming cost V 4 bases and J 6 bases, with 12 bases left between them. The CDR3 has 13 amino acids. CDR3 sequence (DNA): TGTGCCAGCAGCTCGACAGGTCCGGCTGAAGCTTTCTTT. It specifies CASSSTGPAEAFF.

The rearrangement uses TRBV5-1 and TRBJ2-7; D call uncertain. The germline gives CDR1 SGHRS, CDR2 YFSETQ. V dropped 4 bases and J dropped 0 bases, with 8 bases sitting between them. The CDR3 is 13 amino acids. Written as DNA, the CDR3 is TGCGCCAGCAGCCGAAGGAGCTCCTACGAGCAGTACTTC. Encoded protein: CASSRRSSYEQYF.

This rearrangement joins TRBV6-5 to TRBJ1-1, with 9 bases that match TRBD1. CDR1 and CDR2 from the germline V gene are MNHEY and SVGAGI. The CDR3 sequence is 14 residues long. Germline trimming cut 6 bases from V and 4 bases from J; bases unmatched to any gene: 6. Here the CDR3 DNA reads TGTGCCAGCAGAGGACTGACAGGGGGCACTGAAGCTTTCTTT. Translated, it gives CASRGLTGGTEAFF.

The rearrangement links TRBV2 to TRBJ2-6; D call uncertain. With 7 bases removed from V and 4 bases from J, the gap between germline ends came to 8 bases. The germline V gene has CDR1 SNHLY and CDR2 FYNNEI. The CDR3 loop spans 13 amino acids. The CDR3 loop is CASNQWGANVLTF. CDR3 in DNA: TGTGCCAGCAACCAGTGGGGGGCCAACGTCCTGACTTTC.

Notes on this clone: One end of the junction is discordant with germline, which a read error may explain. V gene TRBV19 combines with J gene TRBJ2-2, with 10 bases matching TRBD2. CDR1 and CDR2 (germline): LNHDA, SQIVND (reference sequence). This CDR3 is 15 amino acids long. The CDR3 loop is CASSIAGGRTGELFF. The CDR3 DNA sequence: TGTGCCAGTAGCATAGCGGGGGGCAGGACCGGGGAGCTGTTTTTT.

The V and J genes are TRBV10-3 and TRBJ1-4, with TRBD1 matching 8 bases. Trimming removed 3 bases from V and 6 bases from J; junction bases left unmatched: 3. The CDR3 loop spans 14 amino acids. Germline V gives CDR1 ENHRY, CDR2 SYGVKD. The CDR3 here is CAISDRGQYEKLFF. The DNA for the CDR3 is TGTGCCATCAGTGACAGGGGGCAATATGAAAAACTGTTTTTT.

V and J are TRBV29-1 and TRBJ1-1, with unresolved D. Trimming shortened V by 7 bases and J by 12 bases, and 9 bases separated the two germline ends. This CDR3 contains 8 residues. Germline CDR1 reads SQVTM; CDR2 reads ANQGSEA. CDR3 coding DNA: TGCAGCGCCCCGAGGTCTTTCTTT. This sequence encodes CSAPRSFF.

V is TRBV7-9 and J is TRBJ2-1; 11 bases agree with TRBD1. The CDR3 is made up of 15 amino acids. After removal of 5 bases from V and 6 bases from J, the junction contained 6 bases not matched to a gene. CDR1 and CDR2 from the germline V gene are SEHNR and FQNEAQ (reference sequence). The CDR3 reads CASSHPGQGGNEQFF. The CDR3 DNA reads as TGTGCCAGCAGCCATCCGGGACAGGGGGGCAATGAGCAGTTCTTC.

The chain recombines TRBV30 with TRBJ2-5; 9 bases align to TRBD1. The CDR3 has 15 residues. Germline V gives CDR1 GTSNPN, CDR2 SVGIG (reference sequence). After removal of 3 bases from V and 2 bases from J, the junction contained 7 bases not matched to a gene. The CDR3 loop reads CAWRDPGTGQETQYF. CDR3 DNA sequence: TGTGCCTGGAGAGACCCCGGGACAGGGCAAGAGACCCAGTACTTC.

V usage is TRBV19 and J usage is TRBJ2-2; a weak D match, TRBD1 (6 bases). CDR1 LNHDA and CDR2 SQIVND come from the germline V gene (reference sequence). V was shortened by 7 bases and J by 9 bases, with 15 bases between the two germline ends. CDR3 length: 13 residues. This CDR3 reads CASIGGWGRELFF. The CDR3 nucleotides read TGTGCCAGTATAGGGGGTTGGGGCCGGGAGCTGTTTTTT.

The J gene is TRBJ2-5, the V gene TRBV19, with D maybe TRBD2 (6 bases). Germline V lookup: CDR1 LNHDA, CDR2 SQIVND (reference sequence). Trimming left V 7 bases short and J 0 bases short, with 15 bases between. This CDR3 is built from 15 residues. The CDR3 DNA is TGTGCCAGTACCGAGGAGGGTGGGTACCAAGAGACCCAGTACTTC. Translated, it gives CASTEEGGYQETQYF. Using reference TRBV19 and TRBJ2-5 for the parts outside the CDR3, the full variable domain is DGGITQSPKYLFRKEGQNVTLSCEQNLNHDAMYWYRQDPGQGLRLIYYSQIVNDFQKGDIAEGYSVSREKKESFPLTVTSAQKNPTAFYLCASTEEGGYQETQYFGPGTRLLVL.

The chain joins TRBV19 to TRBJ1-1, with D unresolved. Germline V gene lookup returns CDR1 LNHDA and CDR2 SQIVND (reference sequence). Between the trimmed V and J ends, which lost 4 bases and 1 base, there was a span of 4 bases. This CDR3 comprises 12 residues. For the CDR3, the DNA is TGTGCCAGTAGTAACGGGAACACTGAAGCTTTCTTT. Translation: CASSNGNTEAFF.

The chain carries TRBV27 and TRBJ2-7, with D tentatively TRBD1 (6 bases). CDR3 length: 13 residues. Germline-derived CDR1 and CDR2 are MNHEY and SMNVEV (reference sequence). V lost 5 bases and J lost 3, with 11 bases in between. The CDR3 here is CASSNTGYYEQYF. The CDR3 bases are TGTGCCAGCAGTAACACAGGGTACTACGAGCAGTACTTC.

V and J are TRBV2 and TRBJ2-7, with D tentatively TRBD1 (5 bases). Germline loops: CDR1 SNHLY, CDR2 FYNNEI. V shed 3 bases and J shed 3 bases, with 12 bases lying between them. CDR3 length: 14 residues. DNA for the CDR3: TGTGCCAGCAGTGAGACAGATCGACACTACGAGCAGTACTTC. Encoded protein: CASSETDRHYEQYF.